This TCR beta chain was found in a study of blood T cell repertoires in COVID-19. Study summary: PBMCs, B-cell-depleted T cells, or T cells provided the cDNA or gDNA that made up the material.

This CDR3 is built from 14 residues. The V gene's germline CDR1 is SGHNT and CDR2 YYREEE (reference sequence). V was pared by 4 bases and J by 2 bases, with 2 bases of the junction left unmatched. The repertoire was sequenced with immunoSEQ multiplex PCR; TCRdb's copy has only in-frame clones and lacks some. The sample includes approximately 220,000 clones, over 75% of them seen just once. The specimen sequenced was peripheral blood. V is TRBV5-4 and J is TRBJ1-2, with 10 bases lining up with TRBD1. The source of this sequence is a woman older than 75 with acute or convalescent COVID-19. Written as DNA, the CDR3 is TGTGCCAGCAGCGTGACAGGGGGCAACTATGGCTACACCTTC. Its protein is CASSVTGGNYGYTF. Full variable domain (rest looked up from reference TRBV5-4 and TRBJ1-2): ETGVTQSPTHLIKTRGQQVTLRCSSQSGHNTVSWYQQALGQGPQFIFQYYREEENGRGNFPPRFSGLQFPNYSSELNVNALELDDSALYLCASSVTGGNYGYTFGSGTRLTVV.